This entry is about one TCR beta chain. What it binds is unknown. The sample is drawn from a study of PD-1 blockade in classical Hodgkin lymphoma. Study background: Nivolumab was administered to patients intravenously at 3 mg/kg every 2 weeks.

Study results and caveats: Complete responders' baseline diversity resembled that of newly diagnosed patients.

The CDR3 runs 13 residues. The germline V and J ends were trimmed by 5 bases and 7 bases, with 12 bases remaining between them. Germline V gene lookup returns CDR1 MNHEY and CDR2 SVGAGI. Data came from immunoSEQ multiplex PCR; TCRdb stores just in-frame clones and leaves some out. The sample records more than 140,000 clones, about 78% being singletons. Brentuximab vedotin exposure varied among the patients, all of whom had relapsed after autologous stem cell transplantation. Specimen: peripheral blood mononuclear cells (PBMCs), collected before the second cycle of nivolumab. The genes are TRBV6-5 and TRBJ1-5; no reliable D call. The receptor was isolated from a human donor with classical Hodgkin lymphoma. CDR3 region: CASSPRPRQPQHF. The CDR3 region has the DNA TGTGCCAGCAGTCCGCGCCCCAGGCAGCCCCAGCATTTT.